This T cell receptor (beta chain) comes out of a study of blood T cell repertoires in COVID-19. Study at large: Sites in the United States, Italy and Spain provided acute and convalescent COVID-19 samples. Nucleic acid was either cDNA or gDNA, and it came from T cells, B-cell-depleted T cells, or PBMCs.

It was during active infection that Seattle patients were enrolled and then longitudinally followed. The method was immunoSEQ multiplex PCR; TCRdb's version includes in-frame clones alone and lacks a portion of them. The repertoire includes some 130,000 clones, around 89% of them detected once, and under 4.5% sits in the top ten. The CDR3 consists of 13 residues. The germline V gene encodes CDR1 MDHEN and CDR2 SYDVKM. V lost 3 bases and J lost 7, with 12 bases in between. This TCR was sampled from a man aged 55 to 70 with COVID-19, enrolled during active disease. Sequences were obtained from peripheral blood. The V and J genes are TRBV28 and TRBJ2-5; D call uncertain. The CDR3 reads CASSFPGVGTQYF. In DNA, the CDR3 is TGTGCCAGCAGTTTTCCGGGTGTGGGGACCCAGTACTTC.